The 12 T cell receptor beta chains below were found in one sample sequenced in a study of blood T cell repertoires in COVID-19. The assay was immunoSEQ multiplex PCR, and TCRdb's table has in-frame clones only and misses some. The top ten clones hold more than 6.5% of a sample with more than 200,000 clones, 65% to 85% of them seen once. Sequences were obtained from peripheral blood. These receptors all come from a man in his forties with active or convalescent COVID-19.

This clone was counted between two and nine times. This chain joins TRBV6-5 and TRBJ2-2; 8 bases match TRBD2. The CDR3 length is 15 residues. Germline V lookup: CDR1 MNHEY, CDR2 SVGAGI. Trimming removed 6 bases from V and 6 bases from J; junction bases left unmatched: 9. The CDR3, as DNA: TGTGCCAGCAGCCGGAGCGGGAGCATAGCCGGGGAGCTGTTTTTT. This gives the protein CASSRSGSIAGELFF.

In its sample, this clone was seen once. The V gene is TRBV6-5, the J gene TRBJ1-6, with TRBD1 identical over 7 bases. The junction had 6 bases not matched to a gene; V was cut back by 7 bases and J by 3 bases. This CDR3 contains 15 residues. Germline V gene data show CDR1 as MNHEY and CDR2 as SVGAGI. CDR3 coding DNA: TGTGCCAGCAACCGTGACAGGGACTATAATTCACCCCTCCACTTT. Translating it yields CASNRDRDYNSPLHF.

The chain is built from TRBV3-1 (or the pseudogene TRBV3-2) and TRBJ1-4; maybe TRBD1 (5 bases). The CDR3 has 16 residues. Trimming cost V 4 bases and J 6 bases, with 18 bases left between them. Germline CDR1 reads LGHDT; CDR2 reads YNNKEL (reference sequence). In DNA form, the CDR3 reads TGTGCCAGCAGCCCAACCGTCGGGGGGGGATATGAAAAACTGTTTTTT. The encoded protein is CASSPTVGGGYEKLFF.

V is TRBV24-1 and J is TRBJ2-5, with TRBD2 matching over 10 bases. The CDR3 consists of 15 residues. The V segment lost 2 bases and the J segment 3 bases; nucleotides outside the gene matches: 2. The germline V gene encodes CDR1 KGHDR and CDR2 SFDVKD. The CDR3 DNA reads as TGTGCCACCAGTGATTACGGACTAGCGGAAGAGACCCAGTACTTC. Its translation is CATSDYGLAEETQYF.

V is TRBV11-3 and J is TRBJ1-1; D perhaps matches TRBD1 (6 bases). The CDR3 has 15 amino acids. Trimming cost V 5 bases and J 0 bases, with 13 bases left between them. The germline V gene encodes CDR1 SGHNT and CDR2 YENEEA. The CDR3 reads CASSPGQSLNTEAFF. The CDR3 region has the DNA TGTGCCAGCAGCCCCGGACAGAGTTTGAACACTGAAGCTTTCTTT.

Details on this clone: The same CDR3 also results from other DNA sequences found in this sample. The rearrangement joins TRBV10-2 to TRBJ2-2, with TRBD2 matching 14 bases. With V trimmed by 6 bases and J by 5 bases, 2 bases remained unmatched. CDR1 and CDR2 from the germline V gene are WSHSY and SAAADI. The CDR3 is made up of 15 amino acids. CDR3 coding DNA: TGCGCCAGCAGCGGACTAGCGGGAGGAACCGGGGAGCTGTTTTTT. It translates to CASSGLAGGTGELFF.

The rearrangement uses TRBV12-3 or TRBV12-4 and TRBJ1-2; the D gene is possibly TRBD1 (5 bases). Between the trimmed V and J ends, which lost 3 bases and 7 bases, there was a span of 12 bases. The CDR3 loop spans 13 amino acids. The CDR3 sequence: CASSFPGGRGYTF. As DNA, the CDR3 is TGTGCCAGCAGTTTCCCGGGGGGTCGTGGCTACACCTTC.

This clone was seen once. The chain joins TRBV3-1 (or the pseudogene TRBV3-2) to TRBJ2-3; maybe TRBD2 (5 bases). V was shortened by 1 base and J by 2 bases, with 10 bases between the two germline ends. The CDR3 sequence is 15 residues long. Germline-derived CDR1 and CDR2 are LGHDT and YNNKEL (reference sequence). The CDR3 region has the DNA TGTGCCAGCAGCCAAGTACGGGGAAACACAGATACGCAGTATTTT. Protein: CASSQVRGNTDTQYF.

The chain links TRBV19 to TRBJ1-2, with TRBD1 matching 7 bases. The germline V gene has CDR1 LNHDA and CDR2 SQIVND (reference sequence). J lost 1 base, V lost 4 bases, and 6 bases had no gene match. The CDR3 loop spans 15 amino acids. CDR3 protein: CASSTRQGLNYGYTF. CDR3 bases: TGTGCCAGTAGTACCCGACAGGGACTTAACTATGGCTACACCTTC.

The chain employs TRBV3-1 (or the pseudogene TRBV3-2) and TRBJ2-7, with TRBD1 identical over 7 bases. Trimming cost V 4 bases and J 3 bases; bases outside gene matches: 6. Germline CDR1 is LGHDT and CDR2 is YNNKEL (reference sequence). The CDR3 extends over 14 amino acids. The CDR3 region has the DNA TGTGCCAGCAGCCGGGACAGTCCCGGCTACGAGCAGTACTTC. It translates to CASSRDSPGYEQYF.

The chain couples TRBV7-2 to TRBJ2-1; the D gene is possibly TRBD1 (5 bases). V dropped 0 bases and J dropped 1 base, with 7 bases sitting between them. The CDR3 covers 15 residues. Per germline, CDR1 SGHTA and CDR2 FQGNSA. The CDR3 DNA follows: TGTGCCAGCAGCTTAGCGCAGGGATCCTACAATGAGCAGTTCTTC. Amino acids: CASSLAQGSYNEQFF.

DNA for the CDR3: TGTGCCAGCAGTTTAGCGCGACAATTGACGGCTTTCTTT. Protein sequence: CASSLARQLTAFF. This rearrangement joins TRBV12-3 or TRBV12-4 to TRBJ1-1; no reliable D call. The CDR3 length is 13 residues. Trimming removed 0 bases at V and 11 bases at J, with 13 bases between.